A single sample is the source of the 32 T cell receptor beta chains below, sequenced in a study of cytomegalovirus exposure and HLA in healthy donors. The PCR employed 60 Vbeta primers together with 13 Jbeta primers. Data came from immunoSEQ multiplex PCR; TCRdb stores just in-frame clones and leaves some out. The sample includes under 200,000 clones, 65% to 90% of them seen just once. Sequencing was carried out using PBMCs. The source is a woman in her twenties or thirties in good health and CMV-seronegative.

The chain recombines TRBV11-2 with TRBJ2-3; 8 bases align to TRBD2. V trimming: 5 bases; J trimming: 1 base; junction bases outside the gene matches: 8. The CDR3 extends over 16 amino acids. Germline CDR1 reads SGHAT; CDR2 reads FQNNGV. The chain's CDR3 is CASSPSGGWGTDTQYF. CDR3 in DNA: TGTGCCAGCAGCCCGTCGGGAGGGTGGGGCACAGATACGCAGTATTTT.

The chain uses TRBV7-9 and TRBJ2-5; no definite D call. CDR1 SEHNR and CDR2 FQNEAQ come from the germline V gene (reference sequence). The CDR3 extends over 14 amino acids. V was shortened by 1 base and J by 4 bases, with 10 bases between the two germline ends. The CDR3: CASSLGARAETQYF. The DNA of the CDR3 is TGTGCCAGCAGCTTAGGCGCGCGCGCAGAGACCCAGTACTTC.

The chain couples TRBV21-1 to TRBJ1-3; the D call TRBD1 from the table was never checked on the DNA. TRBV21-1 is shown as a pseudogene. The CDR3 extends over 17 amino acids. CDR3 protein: CASRVGQGVRSGNTIYF. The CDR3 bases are TGTGCCAGCAGGGTGGGACAGGGGGTCCGTTCTGGAAACACCATATATTTT.

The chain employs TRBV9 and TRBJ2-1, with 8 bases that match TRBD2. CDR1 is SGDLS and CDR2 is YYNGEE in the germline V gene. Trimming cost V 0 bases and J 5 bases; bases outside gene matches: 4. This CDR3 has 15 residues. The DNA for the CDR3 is TGTGCCAGCAGCGTAGGTGTAGCGGGACACAATGAGCAGTTCTTC. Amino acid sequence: CASSVGVAGHNEQFF.

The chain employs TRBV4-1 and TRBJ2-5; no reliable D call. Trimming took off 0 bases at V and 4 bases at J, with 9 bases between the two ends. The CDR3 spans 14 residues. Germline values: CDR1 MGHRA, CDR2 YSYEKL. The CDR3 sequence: CASSQEPGVETQYF. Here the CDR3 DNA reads TGCGCCAGCAGCCAAGAGCCGGGTGTAGAGACCCAGTACTTC.

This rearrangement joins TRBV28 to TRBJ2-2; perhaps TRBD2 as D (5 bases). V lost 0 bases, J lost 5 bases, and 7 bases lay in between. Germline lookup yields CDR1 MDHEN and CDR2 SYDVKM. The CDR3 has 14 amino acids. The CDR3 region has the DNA TGTGCCAGCAGTTTATGGACGGGAACCGGGGAGCTGTTTTTT. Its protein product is CASSLWTGTGELFF.

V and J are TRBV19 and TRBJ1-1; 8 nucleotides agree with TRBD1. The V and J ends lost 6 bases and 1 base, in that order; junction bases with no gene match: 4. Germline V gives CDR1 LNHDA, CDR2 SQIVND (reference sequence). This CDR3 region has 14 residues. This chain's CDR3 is CASRQGAGNTEAFF. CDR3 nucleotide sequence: TGTGCCAGTAGGCAGGGGGCCGGGAACACTGAAGCTTTCTTT.

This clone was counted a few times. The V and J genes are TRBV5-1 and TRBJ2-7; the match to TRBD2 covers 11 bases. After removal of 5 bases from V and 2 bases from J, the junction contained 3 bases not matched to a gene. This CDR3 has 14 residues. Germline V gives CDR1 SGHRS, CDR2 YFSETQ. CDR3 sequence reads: CASRASGRPYEQYF. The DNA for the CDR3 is TGCGCCAGCAGGGCTAGCGGGAGGCCCTACGAGCAGTACTTC. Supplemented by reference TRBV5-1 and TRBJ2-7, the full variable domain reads KAGVTQTPRYLIKTRGQQVTLSCSPISGHRSVSWYQQTPGQGLQFLFEYFSETQRNKGNFPGRFSGRQFSNSRSEMNVSTLELGDSALYLCASRASGRPYEQYFGPGTRLTVT.

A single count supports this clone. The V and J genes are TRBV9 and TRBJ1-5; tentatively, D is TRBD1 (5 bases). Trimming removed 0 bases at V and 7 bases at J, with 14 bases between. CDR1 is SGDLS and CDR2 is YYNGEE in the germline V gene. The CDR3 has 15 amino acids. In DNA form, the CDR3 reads TGTGCCAGCAGCGTAGAAGGTGTGTGGGGCCAGCCCCAGCATTTT. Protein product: CASSVEGVWGQPQHF.

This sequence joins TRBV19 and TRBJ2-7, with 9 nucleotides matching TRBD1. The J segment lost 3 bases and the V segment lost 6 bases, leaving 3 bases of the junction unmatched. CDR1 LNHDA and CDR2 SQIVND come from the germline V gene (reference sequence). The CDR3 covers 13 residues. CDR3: CASSRDRDYEQYF. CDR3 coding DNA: TGTGCCAGTAGCCGGGACAGGGACTACGAGCAGTACTTC.

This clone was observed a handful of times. CDR3 region: CSAPQNYGYTF. Written as DNA, the CDR3 is TGCAGTGCCCCCCAGAACTATGGCTACACCTTC. The chain has TRBV20-1 and TRBJ1-2; D unresolved. V was pared by 6 bases and J by 2 bases, with 7 bases between. The CDR3 is 11 residues long. Germline-derived CDR1 and CDR2 are DFQATT and SNEGSKA (reference sequence).

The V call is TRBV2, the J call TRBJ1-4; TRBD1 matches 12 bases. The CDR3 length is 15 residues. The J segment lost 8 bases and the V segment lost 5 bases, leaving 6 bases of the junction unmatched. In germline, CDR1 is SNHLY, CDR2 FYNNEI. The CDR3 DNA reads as TGTGCCAGCAGTAGGGACAGGGGGCCAGAAGAAAAACTGTTTTTT. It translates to CASSRDRGPEEKLFF. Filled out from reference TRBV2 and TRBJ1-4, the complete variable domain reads EPEVTQTPSHQVTQMGQEVILRCVPISNHLYFYWYRQILGQKVEFLVSFYNNEISEKSEIFDDQFSVERPDGSNFTLKIRSTKLEDSAMYFCASSRDRGPEEKLFFGSGTQLSVL.

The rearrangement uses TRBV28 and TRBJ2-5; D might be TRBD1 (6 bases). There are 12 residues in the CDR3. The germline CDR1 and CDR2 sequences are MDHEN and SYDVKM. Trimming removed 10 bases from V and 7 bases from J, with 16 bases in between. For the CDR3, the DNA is TGTGCCACTTATAAAGGGGGTGGGACCCAGTACTTC. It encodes CATYKGGGTQYF.

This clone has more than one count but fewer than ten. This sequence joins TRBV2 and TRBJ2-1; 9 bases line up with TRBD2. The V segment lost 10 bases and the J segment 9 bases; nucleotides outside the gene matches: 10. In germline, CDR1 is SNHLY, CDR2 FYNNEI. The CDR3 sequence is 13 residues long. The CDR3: CATTGTSFGEQFF. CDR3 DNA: TGTGCCACGACCGGGACTAGCTTTGGTGAGCAGTTCTTC.

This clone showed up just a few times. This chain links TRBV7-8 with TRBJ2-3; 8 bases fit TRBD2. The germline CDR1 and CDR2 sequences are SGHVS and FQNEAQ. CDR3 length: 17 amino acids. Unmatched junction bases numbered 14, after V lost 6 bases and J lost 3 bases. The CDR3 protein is CASRGVGSGTRTDTQYF. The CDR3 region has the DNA TGTGCCAGCAGGGGCGTTGGTAGCGGGACCCGGACAGATACGCAGTATTTT.

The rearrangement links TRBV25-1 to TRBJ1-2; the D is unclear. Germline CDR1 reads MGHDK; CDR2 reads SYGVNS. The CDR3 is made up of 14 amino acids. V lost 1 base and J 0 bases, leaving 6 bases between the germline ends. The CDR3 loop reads CASSELGTNYGYTF. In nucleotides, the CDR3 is TGTGCCAGCAGTGAATTGGGCACTAACTATGGCTACACCTTC.

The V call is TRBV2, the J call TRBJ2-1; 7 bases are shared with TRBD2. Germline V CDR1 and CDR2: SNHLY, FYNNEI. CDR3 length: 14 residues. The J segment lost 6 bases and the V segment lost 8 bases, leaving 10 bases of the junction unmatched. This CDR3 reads CASPSAGVGNEQFF. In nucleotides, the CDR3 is TGTGCCAGCCCTTCGGCGGGAGTAGGCAATGAGCAGTTCTTC.

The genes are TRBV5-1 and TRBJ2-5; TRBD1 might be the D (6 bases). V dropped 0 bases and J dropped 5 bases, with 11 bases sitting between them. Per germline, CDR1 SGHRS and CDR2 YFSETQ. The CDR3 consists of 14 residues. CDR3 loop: CASSLGTVRETQYF. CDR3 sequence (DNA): TGCGCCAGCAGCTTGGGGACAGTTCGGGAGACCCAGTACTTC.

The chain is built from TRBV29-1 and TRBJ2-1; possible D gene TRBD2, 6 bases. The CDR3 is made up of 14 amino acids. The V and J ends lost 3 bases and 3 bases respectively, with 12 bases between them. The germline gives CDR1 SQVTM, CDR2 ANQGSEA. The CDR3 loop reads CSVEEGLVYNEQFF. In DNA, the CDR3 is TGCAGCGTTGAGGAGGGTCTTGTCTACAATGAGCAGTTCTTC.

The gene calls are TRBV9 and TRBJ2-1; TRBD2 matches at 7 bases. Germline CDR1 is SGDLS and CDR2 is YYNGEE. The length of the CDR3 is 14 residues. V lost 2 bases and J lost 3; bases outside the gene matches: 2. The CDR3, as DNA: TGTGCCAGCAGCGTCCGGGACTACTACAATGAGCAGTTCTTC. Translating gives CASSVRDYYNEQFF.

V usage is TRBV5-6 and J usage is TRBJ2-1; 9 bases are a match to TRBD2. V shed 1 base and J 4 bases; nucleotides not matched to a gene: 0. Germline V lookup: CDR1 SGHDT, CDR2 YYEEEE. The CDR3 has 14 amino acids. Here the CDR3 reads CASSLTSGYNEQFF. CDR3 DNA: TGTGCCAGCAGCTTGACTAGCGGGTACAATGAGCAGTTCTTC. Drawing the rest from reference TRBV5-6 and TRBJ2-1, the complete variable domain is DAGVTQSPTHLIKTRGQQVTLRCSPKSGHDTVSWYQQALGQGPQFIFQYYEEEERQRGNFPDRFSGHQFPNYSSELNVNALLLGDSALYLCASSLTSGYNEQFFGPGTRLTVL.

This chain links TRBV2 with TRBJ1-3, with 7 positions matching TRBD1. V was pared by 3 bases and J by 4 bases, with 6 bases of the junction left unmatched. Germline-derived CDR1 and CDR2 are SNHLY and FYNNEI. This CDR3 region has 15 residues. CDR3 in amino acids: CASSDNRGGGNTIYF. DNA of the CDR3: TGTGCCAGCAGTGATAACAGGGGCGGAGGAAACACCATATATTTT.

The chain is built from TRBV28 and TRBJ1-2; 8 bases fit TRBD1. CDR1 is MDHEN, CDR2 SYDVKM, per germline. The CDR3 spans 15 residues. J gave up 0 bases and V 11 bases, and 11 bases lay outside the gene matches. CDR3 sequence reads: CASQRQGSSNYGYTF. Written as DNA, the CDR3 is TGTGCCTCCCAGCGACAGGGGAGTTCTAACTATGGCTACACCTTC.

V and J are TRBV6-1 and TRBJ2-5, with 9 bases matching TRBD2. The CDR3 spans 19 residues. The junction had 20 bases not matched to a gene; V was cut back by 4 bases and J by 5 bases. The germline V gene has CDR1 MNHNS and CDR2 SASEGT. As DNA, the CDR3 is TGTGCCAGCAGTGTCGAGCTGGGAGCGGGGGGTTTCAGTGGGGAGACCCAGTACTTC. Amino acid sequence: CASSVELGAGGFSGETQYF.

The CDR3 loop is CASSVLSSNEQFF. The CDR3 coding sequence is TGTGCCAGCAGCGTACTATCTTCCAATGAGCAGTTCTTC. The chain employs TRBV9 and TRBJ2-1; D not certain. The germline V gene has CDR1 SGDLS and CDR2 YYNGEE. The V gene lost 1 base and the J gene lost 6 bases, with 8 bases spanning the gap. The CDR3 totals 13 residues.

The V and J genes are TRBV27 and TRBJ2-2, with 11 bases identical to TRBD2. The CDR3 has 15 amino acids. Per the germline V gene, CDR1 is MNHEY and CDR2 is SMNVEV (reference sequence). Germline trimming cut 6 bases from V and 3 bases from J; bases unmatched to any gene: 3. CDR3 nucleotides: TGTGCCAGCAGGGGGACTAGCGGATACACCGGGGAGCTGTTTTTT. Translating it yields CASRGTSGYTGELFF.

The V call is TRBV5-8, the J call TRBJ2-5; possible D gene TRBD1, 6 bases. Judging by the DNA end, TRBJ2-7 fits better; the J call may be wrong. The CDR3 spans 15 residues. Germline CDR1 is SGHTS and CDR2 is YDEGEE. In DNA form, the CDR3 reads TGTGCCAGCAGCAGGGGGACGGCGGATTCCTACGAGCAGTACTTC. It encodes CASSRGTADSYEQYF.

For the CDR3, the DNA is TGTGCCAGCAGCTTCGGAGCTAACTATGGCTACACCTTC. Translating it yields CASSFGANYGYTF. The V gene is TRBV7-9, the J gene TRBJ1-2; no clear D gene. Per the germline V gene, CDR1 is SEHNR and CDR2 is FQNEAQ (reference sequence). The ends were cut back, 3 bases at V and 0 bases at J, with 5 bases in the middle. The CDR3 is 13 residues long.

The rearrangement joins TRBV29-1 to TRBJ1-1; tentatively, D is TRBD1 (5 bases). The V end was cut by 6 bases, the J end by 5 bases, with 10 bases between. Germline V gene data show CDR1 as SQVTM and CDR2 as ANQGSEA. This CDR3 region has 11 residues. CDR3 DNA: TGCAGCGTGGGGGGGGGAACTGAAGCTTTCTTT. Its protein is CSVGGGTEAFF. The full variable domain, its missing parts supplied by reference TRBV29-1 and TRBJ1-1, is SAVISQKPSRDICQRGTSLTIQCQVDSQVTMMFWYRQQPGQSLTLIATANQGSEATYESGFVIDKFPISRPNLTFSTLTVSNMSPEDSSIYLCSVGGGTEAFFGQGTRLTVV.

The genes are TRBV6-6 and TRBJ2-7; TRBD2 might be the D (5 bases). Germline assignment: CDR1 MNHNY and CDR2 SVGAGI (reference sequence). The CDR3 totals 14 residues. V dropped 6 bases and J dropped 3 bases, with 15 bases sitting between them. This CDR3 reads CASRAGNVVYEQYF. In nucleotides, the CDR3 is TGTGCCAGCAGGGCCGGGAATGTAGTCTACGAGCAGTACTTC.

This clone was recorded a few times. CDR3: CASSRGLDSLEQYF. The CDR3 region has the DNA TGCGCCAGCAGCCGGGGACTAGATTCTCTCGAGCAGTACTTC. V is TRBV4-1 and J is TRBJ2-7, with TRBD2 matching over 8 bases. CDR1 MGHRA and CDR2 YSYEKL come from the germline V gene. V lost 4 bases and J lost 6; bases outside the gene matches: 8. CDR3 length equals 14 residues.

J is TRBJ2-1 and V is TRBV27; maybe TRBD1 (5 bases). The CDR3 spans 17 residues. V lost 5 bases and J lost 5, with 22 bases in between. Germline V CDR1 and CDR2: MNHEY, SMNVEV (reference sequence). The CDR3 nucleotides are TGTGCCAGCAGTCCTCCTATGGGGCGGCGACACCACAATGAGCAGTTCTTC. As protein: CASSPPMGRRHHNEQFF.